This TCR beta chain emerged from a study of Tregs in tolerant kidney transplant recipients. Whole-study findings and limits: No direct test of biological reproducibility was done here.

The germline gives CDR1 SGHTS, CDR2 YDEGEE. Trimming stripped 2 bases from V and 5 bases from J, with 13 bases between. The CDR3 loop spans 14 amino acids. Sequencing used immunoSEQ multiplex PCR; TCRdb keeps in-frame clones, though not all of them. The data show about 50,000 clones, with around nine tenths seen just once and 15% to 18% held by the top ten. The nonmyeloablative bone marrow transplants came from related graft donors, with transient mixed chimerism. Unstimulated Tregs (CD4+CD25+CD127-) and CD4+CD25- non-Tregs were sorted from PBMCs. Note on this clone: The antigen is undetermined.

This TCR came from a human patient who received a combined kidney and bone marrow transplant. Some of the T cells might come from the graft donor. The material was CD8+ T cells from blood (PBMCs), obtained 12 months after the transplant. The chain recombines TRBV5-8 with TRBJ1-2; D ambiguous. CDR3 loop: CASSFRSARYGYTF. DNA for the CDR3: TGTGCCAGCAGCTTCCGGTCCGCGCGTTATGGCTACACCTTC.